Presented here are 23 T cell receptor beta chains from one specimen sequenced in a study of blood T cell repertoires in COVID-19. TCRdb's table, derived via immunoSEQ multiplex PCR, lists solely in-frame clones and lacks some. The sample lists about 36,000 clones, over 65% occurring once. The sequenced material came from peripheral blood. The receptors were sampled from a man in his sixties with active COVID-19.

The rearrangement links TRBV6-5 to TRBJ1-2; no definite D call. The CDR3 has 13 residues. V was shortened by 2 bases and J by 8 bases, with 12 bases between the two germline ends. Germline-derived CDR1 and CDR2 are MNHEY and SVGAGI. This CDR3 reads CASSYEARRGYTF. Written as DNA, the CDR3 is TGTGCCAGCAGTTACGAGGCGAGGCGAGGCTACACCTTC.

The chain links TRBV19 to TRBJ2-2; D gene ambiguous. Germline loops: CDR1 LNHDA, CDR2 SQIVND (reference sequence). The ends were cut back, 5 bases at V and 6 bases at J, with 13 bases in the middle. CDR3 length: 14 residues. CDR3 region: CASSPVSEAGELFF. DNA of the CDR3: TGTGCCAGTAGTCCCGTTAGTGAGGCCGGGGAGCTGTTTTTT.

V and J are TRBV5-3 and TRBJ2-1; a weak D match, TRBD2 (5 bases). TRBV5-3 is recorded as an ORF, its role being uncertain. Between the trimmed V and J ends, which lost 1 base and 5 bases, there was a span of 16 bases. The CDR3 is 16 residues long. The CDR3 DNA follows: TGTGCCAGAAGCTTGCTTTGCTGGACTCAAAACAATGAGCAGTTCTTC. Translating gives CARSLLCWTQNNEQFF.

The chain uses TRBV29-1 and TRBJ2-3; 9 nucleotides agree with TRBD2. V lost 7 bases and J lost 5; bases outside the gene matches: 7. The CDR3 covers 13 residues. Germline V CDR1 and CDR2: SQVTM, ANQGSEA. The CDR3 DNA follows: TGCAGCGCCCAGGGACTAGCAGGAGATACGCAGTATTTT. This encodes CSAQGLAGDTQYF.

This chain links TRBV14 with TRBJ2-7, with 9 bases lining up with TRBD2. Trimming at V came to 4 bases and at J to 6 bases, leaving 13 bases not matched to a gene. The CDR3 is made up of 16 amino acids. Germline V gives CDR1 SGHDN, CDR2 FVKESK. The DNA for the CDR3 is TGTGCCAGCAGCCGGCACATGCCGGGACTAGCTTTCGAGCAGTACTTC. As protein: CASSRHMPGLAFEQYF.

The DNA for the CDR3 is TGTGCCAGCAGCCAAGCAGGCAGCGGCCCAGAGACCCAGTACTTC. It is translated as CASSQAGSGPETQYF. This chain joins TRBV4-2 and TRBJ2-5; D might be TRBD2 (5 bases). This CDR3 comprises 15 residues. With 1 base removed from V and 4 bases from J, the gap between germline ends came to 13 bases. CDR1 and CDR2 (germline): LGHNA, YNFKEQ.

V is TRBV30 and J is TRBJ1-5; possibly TRBD1 for D (5 bases). Trimming took 3 bases from V and 5 from J, leaving 14 bases between them. CDR3 length: 14 residues. The germline V gene encodes CDR1 GTSNPN and CDR2 SVGIG (reference sequence). CDR3 bases: TGTGCCTGGAGGGGGACTGATCCGTATCAGCCCCAGCATTTT. It encodes CAWRGTDPYQPQHF.

This clone was seen a few times. The chain couples TRBV2 to TRBJ1-5; tentative D call: TRBD1 (6 bases). This CDR3 contains 14 residues. V gave up 6 bases and J gave up 2 bases, with 11 bases separating them. The germline V gene encodes CDR1 SNHLY and CDR2 FYNNEI. The CDR3 DNA reads as TGTGCCAGCAGCCCCGGACAGCGCAATCAGCCCCAGCATTTT. Translated: CASSPGQRNQPQHF.

The gene calls are TRBV5-5 and TRBJ2-7; maybe TRBD1 (5 bases). This CDR3 spans 14 amino acids. Germline V gene sequence: CDR1 SGHKS, CDR2 YYEKEE (reference sequence). The germline V and J ends were trimmed by 5 bases and 6 bases, with 18 bases remaining between them. The CDR3 nucleotides are TGTGCCAGCAGTTACGGCAGTGGGGCCTCCGAGCAGTACTTC. This sequence encodes CASSYGSGASEQYF.

The chain recombines TRBV7-2 with TRBJ1-1; D is unclear. The V gene's germline CDR1 is SGHTA and CDR2 FQGNSA. The CDR3 has 15 residues. V lost 5 bases, J lost 5 bases, and 18 bases lay in between. CDR3 coding DNA: TGTGCCAGCAGCCCCCGCCTTGCGGAGAATACTGAAGCTTTCTTT. Translated: CASSPRLAENTEAFF.

The chain is built from TRBV7-9 and TRBJ1-1, with D perhaps TRBD1 (6 bases). The V end lost 3 bases, the J end lost 7 bases, and 15 bases lay between the germline ends. The CDR3 covers 14 residues. Looked up from germline, CDR1 is SEHNR and CDR2 is FQNEAQ (reference sequence). The CDR3 DNA reads TGTGCCAGCAGCTTTGCGGGGGCGGTAAATGAAGCTTTCTTT. Its protein product is CASSFAGAVNEAFF.

The chain is built from TRBV25-1 and TRBJ1-1; D not certain. CDR3 length equals 15 residues. Germline assignment: CDR1 MGHDK and CDR2 SYGVNS. The V end was cut by 3 bases, the J end by 7 bases, with 18 bases between. The CDR3 sequence is CASSESLGRSYEAFF. In nucleotides, the CDR3 is TGTGCCAGCAGTGAGAGTTTGGGCAGATCCTATGAAGCTTTCTTT.

The chain couples TRBV3-1 (or the pseudogene TRBV3-2) to TRBJ2-7; TRBD1 agrees at 7 bases. J was trimmed by 2 bases and V by 2 bases; bases with no gene match: 6. The CDR3 length is 15 residues. CDR1 and CDR2 (germline): LGHDT, YNNKEL (reference sequence). The CDR3 region is CASSQRQGRAYEQYF. As DNA, the CDR3 is TGTGCCAGCAGCCAACGACAGGGAAGGGCCTACGAGCAGTACTTC.

The V call is TRBV5-1, the J call TRBJ2-5; 7 bases agree with TRBD1. Per germline, CDR1 SGHRS and CDR2 YFSETQ. After removal of 0 bases from V and 4 bases from J, the junction contained 6 bases not matched to a gene. CDR3 length: 15 residues. Here the CDR3 reads CASSLAGQRIETQYF. CDR3 sequence (DNA): TGCGCCAGCAGCTTGGCGGGACAGCGCATAGAGACCCAGTACTTC.

The chain is built from TRBV7-2 and TRBJ2-1; TRBD2 agrees at 7 bases. J gave up 4 bases and V 4 bases, and 10 bases lay outside the gene matches. Germline V gene sequence: CDR1 SGHTA, CDR2 FQGNSA. This CDR3 contains 16 residues. CDR3: CASSSRGGREYNEQFF. CDR3 nucleotide sequence: TGTGCCAGCAGCTCTCGTGGTGGGCGGGAGTACAATGAGCAGTTCTTC. Drawing the rest from reference TRBV7-2 and TRBJ2-1, the complete variable domain is GAGVSQSPSNKVTEKGKDVELRCDPISGHTALYWYRQSLGQGLEFLIYFQGNSAPDKSGLPSDRFSAERTGGSVSTLTIQRTQQEDSAVYLCASSSRGGREYNEQFFGPGTRLTVL.

The J gene is TRBJ1-2, the V gene TRBV5-1, with D possibly matching TRBD1 (5 bases). The CDR3 runs to 14 residues. Germline lookup yields CDR1 SGHRS and CDR2 YFSETQ. V was pared by 2 bases and J by 7 bases, with 15 bases between. The CDR3: CASSFNQGLPGYTF. The CDR3, as DNA: TGCGCCAGCAGCTTCAATCAGGGACTTCCTGGCTACACCTTC.

The chain recombines TRBV3-1 (or the pseudogene TRBV3-2) with TRBJ1-1; 8 nucleotides align to TRBD1. This CDR3 region has 13 residues. Trimming removed 3 bases from V and 6 bases from J; junction bases left unmatched: 3. CDR1 is LGHDT, CDR2 YNNKEL, per germline (reference sequence). The CDR3 sequence: CASSQYRGAEAFF. Written as DNA, the CDR3 is TGTGCCAGCAGCCAGTACAGGGGGGCTGAAGCTTTCTTT.

The count of this clone is one. The CDR3 loop is CASSVAGGPYNEQFF. For the CDR3, the DNA is TGTGCCAGCAGTGTAGCGGGAGGCCCCTACAATGAGCAGTTCTTC. The chain recombines TRBV2 with TRBJ2-1; TRBD2 aligns across 10 bases. V was pared by 4 bases and J by 2 bases, with 2 bases of the junction left unmatched. CDR1 and CDR2 from the germline V gene are SNHLY and FYNNEI. This CDR3 region has 15 residues.

The V call is TRBV5-1, the J call TRBJ2-5; TRBD2 matches at 11 bases. Germline trimming cut 4 bases from V and 4 bases from J; bases unmatched to any gene: 9. Germline values: CDR1 SGHRS, CDR2 YFSETQ. The CDR3 is made up of 16 amino acids. CDR3 sequence: CASSEGLAATGETQYF. DNA for the CDR3: TGCGCCAGCAGCGAGGGACTAGCGGCAACCGGAGAGACCCAGTACTTC.

This clone showed up just a few times. The CDR3 nucleotides read TGCGCCAGCAGCTCTGGCAGGGTCCACGAGCAGTACTTC. Protein: CASSSGRVHEQYF. The gene calls are TRBV5-1 and TRBJ2-7; the D gene is possibly TRBD1 (5 bases). CDR1 and CDR2 (germline): SGHRS, YFSETQ. This CDR3 has 13 amino acids. V was pared by 3 bases and J by 5 bases, with 12 bases between.

This clone has more than one count but fewer than ten. V usage is TRBV19 and J usage is TRBJ2-3, with 12 bases matching TRBD1. The germline V gene encodes CDR1 LNHDA and CDR2 SQIVND (reference sequence). Germline trimming cut 9 bases from V and 1 base from J; bases unmatched to any gene: 2. The CDR3 length is 14 residues. The CDR3 sequence: CASRDRGRTDTQYF. CDR3 bases: TGTGCCAGCCGGGACAGGGGGCGCACAGATACGCAGTATTTT.

The chain uses TRBV6-5 and TRBJ2-7; 8 bases are shared with TRBD1. The CDR3 is made up of 15 amino acids. The germline gives CDR1 MNHEY, CDR2 SVGAGI. V dropped 2 bases and J dropped 4; count of bases not matched to a gene: 7. In nucleotides, the CDR3 is TGTGCCAGCAGTTACCCGAGCCAGGGGGCATACGAGCAGTACTTC. Amino acid sequence: CASSYPSQGAYEQYF.

In this sample, this clone turned up once. A read error may account for a junction end that differs from germline. V and J are TRBV28 and TRBJ1-4; the D is unclear. The CDR3 contains 11 residues. Germline CDR1 is MDHEN and CDR2 is SYDVKM. This chain's CDR3 is CASSPNEKLFF. The CDR3 DNA is TGTGCCAGCAGTCCTAACGAAAAACTGTTTTTT.